Below, 26 T cell receptor beta chains from the same sample are listed, as sequenced in a study of T-cell memory formation after mild COVID-19. TCRdb passed the 5' RACE reads through MiXCR, listing each CDR3 protein once. This sample yields about 400,000 distinct CDR3 sequences, of which roughly 15% are seen a single time; roughly a fifth belongs to the top ten. Sequences were obtained from PBMCs or a T cell subset sorted from them (not recorded which). The receptors here all came from a man aged 18 to 29 who had mild COVID-19 (a few samples of this study predate the infection). Cell type and time point are not known.

This clonotype was picked up many times. The chain couples TRBV9 to TRBJ2-1; 10 positions match TRBD1. The germline V gene encodes CDR1 SGDLS and CDR2 YYNGEE. After removal of 2 bases from V and 5 bases from J, the junction contained 4 bases not matched to a gene. The CDR3 is 15 amino acids. This CDR3 reads CASSVAGQGDNEQFF. Here the CDR3 DNA reads TGTGCCAGCAGCGTTGCCGGACAGGGGGACAATGAGCAGTTCTTC.

This clonotype was counted a few times. V is TRBV12-3 or TRBV12-4 and J is TRBJ2-2, with 10 bases aligning to TRBD1. Trimming removed 5 bases from V and 5 bases from J; junction bases left unmatched: 5. The CDR3 is 15 residues long. The CDR3 DNA is TGTGCCAGCAGTGGATGGACAGGGGGAACCGGGGAGCTGTTTTTT. Amino acid sequence: CASSGWTGGTGELFF.

The chain carries TRBV20-1 and TRBJ2-3; 12 bases fit TRBD2. The CDR3 is 13 amino acids. Germline CDR1 DFQATT, CDR2 SNEGSKA (reference sequence). The V gene end was trimmed by 6 bases and the J gene end by 11 bases; junction bases not matched to a gene: 9. CDR3 sequence (DNA): TGCAGTGCCAGACTAGCGGGGGCCCCGGAGCAGTATTTT. Its translation: CSARLAGAPEQYF.

This clonotype was observed a few times. The V call is TRBV7-3, the J call TRBJ2-2; D ambiguous. The CDR3 runs 16 residues. The germline V gene has CDR1 SGHTA and CDR2 FQGTGA. Deletions cut 1 base from V and 2 bases from J, with 11 bases between. CDR3 amino acids: CASSLNSGHNTGELFF. The DNA for the CDR3 is TGTGCCAGCAGCTTAAATTCAGGTCATAACACCGGGGAGCTGTTTTTT.

This clonotype was counted only a few times. The V and J genes are TRBV6-6 and TRBJ1-4; no clear D gene. The CDR3 is 16 amino acids. Per germline, CDR1 MNHNY and CDR2 SVGAGI (reference sequence). V was pared by 2 bases and J by 5 bases, with 15 bases between. CDR3 coding DNA: TGTGCCAGCAGTTACAAATCCGCCCGCGGGAATGAAAAACTGTTTTTT. Translation gives CASSYKSARGNEKLFF.

In this sample, this clonotype turned up once. The rearrangement links TRBV6-4 to TRBJ2-7; TRBD1 matches 12 bases. Unmatched junction bases numbered 12, after V lost 8 bases and J lost 7 bases. This CDR3 contains 15 residues. Germline CDR1 MRHNA, CDR2 SNTAGT. Here the CDR3 reads CASSPTGQGAREQYF. In DNA form, the CDR3 reads TGTGCCAGCTCACCGACGGGACAGGGGGCTCGGGAGCAGTACTTC.

This clonotype was found a few times. The chain employs TRBV4-3 and TRBJ2-5; tentatively, D is TRBD2 (7 bases). Germline lookup yields CDR1 LGHNA and CDR2 YSLEER. The V end lost 4 bases, the J end lost 4 bases, and 22 bases lay between the germline ends. The CDR3 is made up of 17 amino acids. CDR3 sequence reads: CASSPSGGGGEGETQYF. DNA for the CDR3: TGCGCCAGCAGCCCTTCGGGAGGAGGGGGTGAAGGAGAGACCCAGTACTTC.

Only a few counts were recorded for this clonotype. CDR3 protein: CSAADRAGNTIYF. The CDR3 nucleotides read TGCAGTGCCGCCGACAGGGCTGGAAACACCATATATTTT. This sequence joins TRBV20-1 and TRBJ1-3; 7 bases match TRBD1. V lost 6 bases to trimming and J lost 2 bases; unmatched junction nucleotides: 4. The CDR3 consists of 13 residues. Germline assignment: CDR1 DFQATT and CDR2 SNEGSKA (reference sequence).

This clonotype came up a few times. V usage is TRBV7-9 and J usage is TRBJ2-1; D gene ambiguous. Deletions cut 8 bases from V and 9 bases from J, with 8 bases between. This CDR3 region has 10 residues. Germline V gene sequence: CDR1 SEHNR, CDR2 FQNEAQ (reference sequence). CDR3 protein: CASVSGEQFF. CDR3 nucleotide sequence: TGTGCCAGCGTGTCCGGTGAGCAGTTCTTC. Combining the CDR3 with reference TRBV7-9 and TRBJ2-1 gives the whole variable domain DTGVSQNPRHKITKRGQNVTFRCDPISEHNRLYWYRQTLGQGPEFLTYFQNEAQLEKSRLLSDRFSAERPKGSFSTLEIQRTEQGDSAMYLCASVSGEQFFGPGTRLTVL.

This chain joins TRBV4-3 and TRBJ1-4; 9 positions agree with TRBD1. Trimming removed 4 bases from V and 5 bases from J; junction bases left unmatched: 5. Per germline, CDR1 LGHNA and CDR2 YSLEER. CDR3 length equals 15 residues. The CDR3 sequence is CASSRDGTGNEKLFF. Written as DNA, the CDR3 is TGCGCCAGCAGCCGGGACGGGACAGGGAATGAAAAACTGTTTTTT.

This chain connects TRBV2 to TRBJ2-2; TRBD1 or TRBD2 may be the D gene (6 bases each). Germline V lookup: CDR1 SNHLY, CDR2 FYNNEI. V lost 7 bases and J 4 bases, leaving 13 bases between the germline ends. The CDR3 runs to 14 residues. The CDR3 protein is CASIGGGPTGELFF. Written as DNA, the CDR3 is TGTGCCAGCATCGGTGGGGGGCCCACCGGGGAGCTGTTTTTT. Using reference TRBV2 and TRBJ2-2 for the parts outside the CDR3, the full variable domain is EPEVTQTPSHQVTQMGQEVILRCVPISNHLYFYWYRQILGQKVEFLVSFYNNEISEKSEIFDDQFSVERPDGSNFTLKIRSTKLEDSAMYFCASIGGGPTGELFFGEGSRLTVL.

The table lists this clonotype with a few counts. The rearrangement uses TRBV5-1 and TRBJ1-1; 9 bases are shared with TRBD1. With 4 bases clipped from V and 8 bases from J, the junction kept 9 bases outside the gene matches. Germline assignment: CDR1 SGHRS and CDR2 YFSETQ. This CDR3 has 14 amino acids. The CDR3 DNA reads TGCGCCAGCAGCCACCCGGGACAGGGTCTAGAAGCTTTCTTT. Translating gives CASSHPGQGLEAFF.

The chain is built from TRBV27 and TRBJ2-3, with TRBD1 identical over 9 bases. Unmatched junction bases numbered 10, after V lost 5 bases and J lost 4 bases. The CDR3 sequence is 16 residues long. CDR1 MNHEY and CDR2 SMNVEV come from the germline V gene (reference sequence). CDR3 amino acids: CASSQPYRGRADTQYF. As DNA, the CDR3 is TGTGCCAGCAGTCAGCCTTACAGGGGGCGCGCAGATACGCAGTATTTT.

This clonotype showed up just a few times. The chain joins TRBV7-6 to TRBJ1-5; D gene unclear. V was trimmed by 2 bases and J by 7 bases, leaving 9 bases between them. In germline, CDR1 is SGHVS, CDR2 FNYEAQ. CDR3 length: 13 residues. CDR3 amino acids: CASSLFAGQPQHF. For the CDR3, the DNA is TGTGCCAGCAGCTTATTTGCGGGACAGCCCCAGCATTTT.

The V call is TRBV4-3, the J call TRBJ2-3, with TRBD1 identical over 7 bases. Trimming cost V 3 bases and J 4 bases; bases outside gene matches: 4. The CDR3 covers 14 residues. Per germline, CDR1 LGHNA and CDR2 YSLEER. The DNA for the CDR3 is TGCGCCAGCAGCCAGGACAGGATGTCAGATACGCAGTATTTT. It specifies CASSQDRMSDTQYF.

There are a few counts of this clonotype. CDR3 nucleotides: TGTGCCTGGAGTGTGAGGGGTGGCTACACCTTC. Its protein product is CAWSVRGGYTF. This chain connects TRBV30 to TRBJ1-2; maybe TRBD1 (5 bases). With 0 bases removed from V and 7 bases from J, the gap between germline ends came to 6 bases. The CDR3 contains 11 residues. In germline, CDR1 is GTSNPN, CDR2 SVGIG (reference sequence).

This sequence joins TRBV20-1 and TRBJ2-7, with D possibly matching TRBD2 (5 bases). The germline V gene encodes CDR1 DFQATT and CDR2 SNEGSKA (reference sequence). The CDR3 runs 12 residues. The germline V and J ends were trimmed by 3 bases and 2 bases, with 8 bases remaining between them. CDR3 DNA: TGCAGTGCTAGGGTCGGGACCTACGAGCAGTACGTC. This gives the protein CSARVGTYEQYV.

This chain uses TRBV12-3 or TRBV12-4 with TRBJ2-1; no firm D call. This CDR3 has 10 amino acids. V lost 5 bases, J lost 10 bases, and 6 bases lay in between. The CDR3 loop is CASSEKEQFF. The CDR3 bases are TGTGCCAGCAGTGAAAAGGAGCAGTTCTTC.

This chain connects TRBV6-2 or TRBV6-3 to TRBJ1-2; D is uncertain. Germline V gives CDR1 MNHEY, CDR2 SVGEGT. The CDR3 consists of 14 residues. V was shortened by 10 bases and J by 4 bases, with 19 bases between the two germline ends. Written as DNA, the CDR3 is TGTGCCACCACCAGTTACACCCCCGGCTATGGCTACACCTTC. Its translation: CATTSYTPGYGYTF.

CDR3 residues: CASRNGVEQFF. Here the CDR3 DNA reads TGTGCCAGTCGGAATGGGGTGGAGCAGTTCTTC. V gene TRBV6-2 or TRBV6-3 combines with J gene TRBJ2-1, with unresolved D. With 9 bases removed from V and 10 bases from J, the gap between germline ends came to 13 bases. The CDR3 is 11 residues long. Germline CDR1 is MNHEY and CDR2 is SVGEGT.

Details on this clonotype: The junction shows a germline mismatch at one end, possibly a read error. The genes are TRBV7-3 and TRBJ2-1; D not certain. CDR3 length: 13 residues. Germline V CDR1 and CDR2: SGHTA, FQGTGA. The CDR3 sequence: CASSLIGYNGQFF. The CDR3 nucleotides are TGTGCCAGCAGCTTAATCGGGTACAATGGGCAGTTCTTC. Variable domain in full (rest from reference TRBV7-3 and TRBJ2-1): GAGVSQTPSNKVTEKGKYVELRCDPISGHTALYWYRQSLGQGPEFLIYFQGTGAADDSGLPNDRFFAVRPEGSVSTLKIQRTERGDSAVYLCASSLIGYNGQFFGPGTRLTVL.

The chain employs TRBV6-5 and TRBJ2-3, with 8 nucleotides matching TRBD1. This CDR3 has 16 amino acids. J was trimmed by 8 bases and V by 0 bases; bases with no gene match: 10. Germline CDR1 and CDR2: MNHEY and SVGAGI. CDR3 loop: CASSYSPQGAVSTQYF. The DNA of the CDR3 is TGTGCCAGCAGTTACTCGCCCCAGGGGGCCGTTTCTACGCAGTATTTT.

There are a few counts of this clonotype. The V call is TRBV7-2, the J call TRBJ2-2; D gene ambiguous. Trimming removed 4 bases from V and 0 bases from J, with 6 bases in between. The CDR3 is 14 amino acids. Germline lookup yields CDR1 SGHTA and CDR2 FQGNSA. CDR3 in amino acids: CASSSSSNTGELFF. DNA of the CDR3: TGTGCCAGCAGCTCTTCCTCGAACACCGGGGAGCTGTTTTTT.

The chain couples TRBV2 to TRBJ2-3, with 12 bases aligning to TRBD2. V trimming: 2 bases; J trimming: 5 bases; junction bases outside the gene matches: 5. The CDR3 spans 16 residues. Germline values: CDR1 SNHLY, CDR2 FYNNEI. This chain's CDR3 is CASSELTSGGLDTQYF. The CDR3 DNA sequence: TGTGCCAGCAGTGAATTGACTAGCGGGGGCTTAGATACGCAGTATTTT.

This clonotype was seen a few times. V is TRBV7-2 and J is TRBJ2-6; D is unclear. This CDR3 is 16 amino acids long. Trimming took off 0 bases at V and 4 bases at J, with 10 bases between the two ends. Germline values: CDR1 SGHTA, CDR2 FQGNSA. The CDR3 nucleotides read TGTGCCAGCAGCTTAGCCGGACCCCTCGGGGCCAACGTCCTGACTTTC. Translation gives CASSLAGPLGANVLTF. Based on the CDR3 plus reference TRBV7-2 and TRBJ2-6, the full variable domain is GAGVSQSPSNKVTEKGKDVELRCDPISGHTALYWYRQSLGQGLEFLIYFQGNSAPDKSGLPSDRFSAERTGGSVSTLTIQRTQQEDSAVYLCASSLAGPLGANVLTFGAGSRLTVL.

The chain carries TRBV12-3 or TRBV12-4 and TRBJ2-1; 7 bases map to TRBD1. The CDR3 loop spans 15 amino acids. Trimming took 6 bases from V and 9 from J; bases not matched to a gene: 14. The CDR3 reads CASSSRDSYTSEQFF. The CDR3 DNA follows: TGTGCCAGCAGCTCCCGGGACAGTTACACATCTGAGCAGTTCTTC.